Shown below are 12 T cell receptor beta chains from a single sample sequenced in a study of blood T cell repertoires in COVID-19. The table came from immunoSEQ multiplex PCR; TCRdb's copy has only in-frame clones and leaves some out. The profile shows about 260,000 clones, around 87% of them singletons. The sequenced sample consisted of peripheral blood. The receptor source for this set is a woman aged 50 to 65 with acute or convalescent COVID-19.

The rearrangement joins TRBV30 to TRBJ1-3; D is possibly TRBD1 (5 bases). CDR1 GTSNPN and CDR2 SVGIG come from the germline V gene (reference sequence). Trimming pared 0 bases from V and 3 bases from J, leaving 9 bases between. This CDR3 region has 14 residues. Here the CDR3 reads CAWSVRGNGNTIYF. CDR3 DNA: TGTGCCTGGAGTGTTAGGGGAAATGGAAACACCATATATTTT. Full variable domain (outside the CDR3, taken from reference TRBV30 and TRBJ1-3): SQTIHQWPATLVQPVGSPLSLECTVEGTSNPNLYWYRQAAGRGLQLLFYSVGIGQISSEVPQNLSASRPQDRQFILSSKKLLLSDSGFYLCAWSVRGNGNTIYFGEGSWLTVV.

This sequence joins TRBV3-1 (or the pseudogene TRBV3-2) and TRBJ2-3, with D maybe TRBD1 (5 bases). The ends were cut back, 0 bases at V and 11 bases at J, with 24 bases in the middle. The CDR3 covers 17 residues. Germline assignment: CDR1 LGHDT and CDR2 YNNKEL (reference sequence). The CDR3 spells CASSQDIRHSWGSGQYF. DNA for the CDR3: TGTGCCAGCAGCCAAGATATTCGGCACTCGTGGGGCTCGGGGCAGTATTTT.

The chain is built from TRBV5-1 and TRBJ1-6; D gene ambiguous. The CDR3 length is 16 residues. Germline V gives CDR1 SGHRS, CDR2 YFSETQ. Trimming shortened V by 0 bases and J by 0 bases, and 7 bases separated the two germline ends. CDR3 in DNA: TGCGCCAGCAGCTTGGTTGGCAGCTCCTATAATTCACCCCTCCACTTT. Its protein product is CASSLVGSSYNSPLHF.

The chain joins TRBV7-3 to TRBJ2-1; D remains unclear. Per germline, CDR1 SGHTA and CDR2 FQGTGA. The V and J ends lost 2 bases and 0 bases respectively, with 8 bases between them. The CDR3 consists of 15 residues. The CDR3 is CASSLSPSSYNEQFF. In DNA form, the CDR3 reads TGTGCCAGCAGCTTATCACCGAGCTCCTACAATGAGCAGTTCTTC.

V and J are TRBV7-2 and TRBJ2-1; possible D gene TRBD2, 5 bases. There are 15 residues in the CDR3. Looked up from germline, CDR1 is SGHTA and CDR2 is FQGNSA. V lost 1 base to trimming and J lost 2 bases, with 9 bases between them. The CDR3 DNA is TGTGCCAGCAGCTTAGGCGGGCCTACCTACAATGAGCAGTTCTTC. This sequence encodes CASSLGGPTYNEQFF.

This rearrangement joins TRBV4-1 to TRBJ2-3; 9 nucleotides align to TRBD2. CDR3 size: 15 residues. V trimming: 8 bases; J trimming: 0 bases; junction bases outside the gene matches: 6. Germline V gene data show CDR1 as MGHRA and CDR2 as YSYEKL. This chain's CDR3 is CASGSGRGSTDTQYF. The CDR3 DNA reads TGCGCCAGCGGTAGCGGGAGAGGGAGCACAGATACGCAGTATTTT.

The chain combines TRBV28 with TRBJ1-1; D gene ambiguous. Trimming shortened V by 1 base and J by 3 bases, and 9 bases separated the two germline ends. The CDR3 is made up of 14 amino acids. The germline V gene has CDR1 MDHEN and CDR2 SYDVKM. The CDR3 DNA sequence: TGTGCCAGCAGTTTATTGAGTTCCGACACTGAAGCTTTCTTT. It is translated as CASSLLSSDTEAFF.

The CDR3: CASSLVGRVNSPLHF. The CDR3 region has the DNA TGTGCCAGCAGCTTAGTCGGTCGGGTTAATTCACCCCTCCACTTT. The chain recombines TRBV7-2 with TRBJ1-6; no clear D. The CDR3 runs 15 residues. V was trimmed by 1 base and J by 6 bases, leaving 10 bases between them. Germline CDR1 and CDR2: SGHTA and FQGNSA.

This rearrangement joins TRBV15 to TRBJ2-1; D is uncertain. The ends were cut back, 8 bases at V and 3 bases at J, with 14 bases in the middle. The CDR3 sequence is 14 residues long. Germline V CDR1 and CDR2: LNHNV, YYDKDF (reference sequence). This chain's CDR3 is CATSSSPVYNEQFF. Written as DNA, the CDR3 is TGTGCCACCTCCTCCTCACCGGTCTACAATGAGCAGTTCTTC.

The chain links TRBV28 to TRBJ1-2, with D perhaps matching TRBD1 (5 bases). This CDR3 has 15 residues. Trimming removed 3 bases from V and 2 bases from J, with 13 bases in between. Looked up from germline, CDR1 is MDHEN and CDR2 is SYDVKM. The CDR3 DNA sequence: TGTGCCAGCAGTTTCTTCTACAGGCGGAACTATGGCTACACCTTC. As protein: CASSFFYRRNYGYTF.

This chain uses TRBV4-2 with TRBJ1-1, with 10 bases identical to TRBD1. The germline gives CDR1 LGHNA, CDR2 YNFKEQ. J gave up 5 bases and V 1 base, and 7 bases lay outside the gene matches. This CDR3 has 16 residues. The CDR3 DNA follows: TGTGCCAGCAGCCAAGGGATGACAGGGGGCTGGACTGAAGCTTTCTTT. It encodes CASSQGMTGGWTEAFF.

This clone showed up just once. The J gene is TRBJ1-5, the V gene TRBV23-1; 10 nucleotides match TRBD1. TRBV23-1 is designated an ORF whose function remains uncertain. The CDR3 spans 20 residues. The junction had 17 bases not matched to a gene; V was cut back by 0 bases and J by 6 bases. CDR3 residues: CASSQSAPLSGTGVVQPQHF. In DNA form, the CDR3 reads TGCGCCAGCAGTCAATCGGCCCCTCTCTCCGGGACAGGGGTGGTTCAGCCCCAGCATTTT.